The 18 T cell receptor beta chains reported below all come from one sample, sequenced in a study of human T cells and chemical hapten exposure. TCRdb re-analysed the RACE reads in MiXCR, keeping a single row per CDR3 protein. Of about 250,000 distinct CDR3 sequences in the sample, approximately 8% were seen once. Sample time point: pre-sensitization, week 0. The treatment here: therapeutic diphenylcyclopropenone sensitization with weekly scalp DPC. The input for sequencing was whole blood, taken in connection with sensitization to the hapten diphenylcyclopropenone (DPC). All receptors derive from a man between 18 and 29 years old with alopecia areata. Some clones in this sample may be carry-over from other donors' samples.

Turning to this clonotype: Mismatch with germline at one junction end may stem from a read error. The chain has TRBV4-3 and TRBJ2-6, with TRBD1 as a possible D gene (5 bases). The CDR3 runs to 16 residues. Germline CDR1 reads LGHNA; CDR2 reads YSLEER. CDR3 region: CASSQVLGSGADVLTF. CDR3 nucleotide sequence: TGCGCCAGCAGCCAAGTCCTGGGCTCTGGGGCCGACGTCCTGACTTTC.

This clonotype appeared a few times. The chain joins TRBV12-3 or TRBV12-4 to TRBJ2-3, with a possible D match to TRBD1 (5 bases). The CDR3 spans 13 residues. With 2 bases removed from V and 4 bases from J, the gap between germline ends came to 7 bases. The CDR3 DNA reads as TGTGCCAGCAGTTTAATAGGGGCAGATACGCAGTATTTT. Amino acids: CASSLIGADTQYF.

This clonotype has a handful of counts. CDR3 sequence: CSAMRAGDYNEQFF. The CDR3 DNA follows: TGCAGTGCTATGCGGGCGGGGGACTACAATGAGCAGTTCTTC. This chain joins TRBV20-1 and TRBJ2-1; 7 bases align to TRBD2. CDR3 length equals 14 residues. Germline CDR1 DFQATT, CDR2 SNEGSKA (reference sequence). Unmatched junction bases numbered 6, after V lost 4 bases and J lost 3 bases.

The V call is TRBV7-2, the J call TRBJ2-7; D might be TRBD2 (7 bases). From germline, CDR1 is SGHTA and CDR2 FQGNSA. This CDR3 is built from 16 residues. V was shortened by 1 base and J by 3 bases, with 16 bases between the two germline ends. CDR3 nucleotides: TGTGCCAGCAGCTTAGTAGTCGGGGGGCCTTACTACGAGCAGTACTTC. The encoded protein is CASSLVVGGPYYEQYF.

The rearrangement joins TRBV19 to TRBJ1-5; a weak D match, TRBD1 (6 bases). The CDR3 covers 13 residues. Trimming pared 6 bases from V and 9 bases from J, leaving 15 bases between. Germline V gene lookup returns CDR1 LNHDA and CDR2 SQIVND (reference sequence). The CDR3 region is CASREAGARPQHF. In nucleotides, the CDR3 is TGTGCCAGTAGAGAGGCAGGGGCAAGGCCCCAGCATTTT. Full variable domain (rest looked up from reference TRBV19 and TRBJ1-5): DGGITQSPKYLFRKEGQNVTLSCEQNLNHDAMYWYRQDPGQGLRLIYYSQIVNDFQKGDIAEGYSVSREKKESFPLTVTSAQKNPTAFYLCASREAGARPQHFGDGTRLSIL.

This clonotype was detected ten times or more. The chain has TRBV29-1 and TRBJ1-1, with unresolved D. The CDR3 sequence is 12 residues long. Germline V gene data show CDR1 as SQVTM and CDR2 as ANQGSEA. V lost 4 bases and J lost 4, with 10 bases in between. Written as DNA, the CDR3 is TGCAGCGTTGTTGGGGAGGGCACTGAAGCTTTCTTT. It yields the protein CSVVGEGTEAFF.

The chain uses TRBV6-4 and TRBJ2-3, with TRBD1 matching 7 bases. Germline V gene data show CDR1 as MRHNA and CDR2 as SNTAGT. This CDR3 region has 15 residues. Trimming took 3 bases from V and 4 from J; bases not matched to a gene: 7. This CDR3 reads CASSETQGEPDTQYF. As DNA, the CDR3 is TGTGCCAGCAGTGAGACCCAGGGGGAACCAGATACGCAGTATTTT.

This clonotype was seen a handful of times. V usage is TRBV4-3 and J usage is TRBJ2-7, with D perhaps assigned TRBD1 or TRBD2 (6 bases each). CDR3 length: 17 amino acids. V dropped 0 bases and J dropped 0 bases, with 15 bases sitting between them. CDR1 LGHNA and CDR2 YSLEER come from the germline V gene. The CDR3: CASSQDEGGRISYEQYF. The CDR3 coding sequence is TGCGCCAGCAGCCAAGACGAGGGGGGCCGAATCTCCTACGAGCAGTACTTC.

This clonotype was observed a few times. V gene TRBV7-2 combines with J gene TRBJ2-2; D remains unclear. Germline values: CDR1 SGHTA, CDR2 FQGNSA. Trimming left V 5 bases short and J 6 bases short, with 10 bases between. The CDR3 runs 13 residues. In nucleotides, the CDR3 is TGTGCCAGCAGCCCCCACTTCGCCGGGGAGCTGTTTTTT. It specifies CASSPHFAGELFF.

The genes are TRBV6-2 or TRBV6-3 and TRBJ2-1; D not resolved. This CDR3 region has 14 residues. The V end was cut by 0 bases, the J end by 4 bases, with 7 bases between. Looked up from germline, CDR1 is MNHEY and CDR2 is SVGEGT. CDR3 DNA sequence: TGTGCCAGCAGTTACTCGCCGATTTACAATGAGCAGTTCTTC. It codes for CASSYSPIYNEQFF.

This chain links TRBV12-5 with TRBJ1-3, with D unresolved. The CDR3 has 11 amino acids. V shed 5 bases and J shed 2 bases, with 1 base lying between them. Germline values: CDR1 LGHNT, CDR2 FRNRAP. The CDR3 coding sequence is TGTGCTAGTGGTCCTGGAAACACCATATATTTT. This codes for CASGPGNTIYF.

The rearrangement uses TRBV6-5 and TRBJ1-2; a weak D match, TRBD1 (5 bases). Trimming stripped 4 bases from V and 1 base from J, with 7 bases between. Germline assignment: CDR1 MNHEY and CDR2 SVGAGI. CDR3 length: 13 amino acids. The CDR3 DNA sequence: TGTGCCAGCAGTTCCAGGGATAACTATGGCTACACCTTC. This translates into CASSSRDNYGYTF.

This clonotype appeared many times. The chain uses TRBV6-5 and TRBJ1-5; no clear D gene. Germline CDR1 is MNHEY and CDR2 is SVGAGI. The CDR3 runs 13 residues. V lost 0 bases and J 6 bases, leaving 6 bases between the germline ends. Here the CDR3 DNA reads TGTGCCAGCAGTTACTCGAAAATTCAGCCCCAGCATTTT. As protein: CASSYSKIQPQHF.

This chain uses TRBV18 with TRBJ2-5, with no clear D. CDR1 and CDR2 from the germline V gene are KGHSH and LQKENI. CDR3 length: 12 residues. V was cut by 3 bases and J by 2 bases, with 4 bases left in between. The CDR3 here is CASSPLQETQYF. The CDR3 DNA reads TGTGCCAGCTCACCCTTGCAAGAGACCCAGTACTTC.

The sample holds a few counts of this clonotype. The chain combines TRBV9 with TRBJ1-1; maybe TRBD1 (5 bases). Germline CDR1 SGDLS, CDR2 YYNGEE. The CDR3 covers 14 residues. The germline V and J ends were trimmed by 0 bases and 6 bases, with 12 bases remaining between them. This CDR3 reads CASSVVQGRAEAFF. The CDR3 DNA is TGTGCCAGCAGCGTAGTTCAGGGCCGCGCTGAAGCTTTCTTT.

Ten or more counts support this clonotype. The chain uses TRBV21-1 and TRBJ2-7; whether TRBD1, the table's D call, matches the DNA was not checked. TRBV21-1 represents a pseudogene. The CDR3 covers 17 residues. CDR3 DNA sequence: TGTGCCAGCAGCAAAGTCCCGGCCAGCGCGAGCTCCTACGAGCAGTACGTC. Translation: CASSKVPASASSYEQYV.

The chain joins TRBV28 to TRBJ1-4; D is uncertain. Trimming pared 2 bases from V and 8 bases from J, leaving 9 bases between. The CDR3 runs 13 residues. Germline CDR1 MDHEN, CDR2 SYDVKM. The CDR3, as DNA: TGTGCCAGCAGTTTACTTCCTCGGGAAAAACTGTTTTTT. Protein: CASSLLPREKLFF. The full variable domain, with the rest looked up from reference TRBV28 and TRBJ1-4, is DVKVTQSSRYLVKRTGEKVFLECVQDMDHENMFWYRQDPGLGLRLIYFSYDVKMKEKGDIPEGYSVSREKKERFSLILESASTNQTSMYLCASSLLPREKLFFGSGTQLSVL.

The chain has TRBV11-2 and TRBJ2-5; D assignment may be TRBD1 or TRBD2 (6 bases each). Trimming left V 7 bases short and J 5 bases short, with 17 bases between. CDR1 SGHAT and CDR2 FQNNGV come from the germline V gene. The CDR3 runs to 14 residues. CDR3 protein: CASTGVGGDETQYF. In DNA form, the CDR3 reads TGTGCCAGCACCGGGGTGGGGGGCGACGAGACCCAGTACTTC.